Sequencing of this T cell receptor beta chain was carried out in a study of glioma-infiltrating T cells. Study outcomes and limitations: Very few CDR3 sequences were shared between tissue and blood.

Of note for this clonotype: What it binds is unknown. The junction differs from germline at one of its ends, possibly a read error.

This CDR3 comprises 13 residues. TCR alpha and beta CDR3 regions were amplified from RNA using iRepertoire nested multiplex PCR. One entry per CDR3 protein results from TCRdb running MiXCR on the multiplex PCR reads. Of tens of thousands of distinct CDR3 sequences in the sample, about 40% are singletons; the top ten hold less than 45%. The sequence derives from a human donor with low-grade glioma or glioblastoma, undergoing nonglioma brain surgery, or in good health (not recorded which). V gene TRBV12-3 or TRBV12-4 combines with J gene TRBJ2-4; D may be TRBD1 (6 bases). Sequenced material: glioma tissue, nonneoplastic brain tissue, or PBMCs (not recorded which). The CDR3 sequence is CASGGLNNSPLHF. The CDR3 DNA sequence: TGTGCCAGCGGGGGCTTAAATAATTCACCCCTCCACTTC.